This TCR beta chain was sequenced in a study of blood T cell repertoires in COVID-19. In the original processing: Amplification of reference gene primers was used by the study to estimate nucleated cell counts. The method was immunoSEQ multiplex PCR; TCRdb's version includes in-frame clones alone and lacks a portion of them. The D gene and trimming were derived from the DNA, and the V and J assignments and clone size from that table. The data hold about 320,000 clones, with 85% observed a single time. Germline CDR1 reads MDHEN; CDR2 reads SYDVKM. The length of the CDR3 is 18 residues. Unmatched junction bases numbered 15, after V lost 4 bases and J lost 4 bases.

This clonotype was sampled from a woman aged 30 to 39 who had been exposed to COVID-19. The chain couples TRBV28 to TRBJ2-3; 9 nucleotides line up with TRBD1. Source material: PBMCs or T cells enriched from blood (not recorded which). CDR3 protein: CASSSAHLRDRVPDTQYF. As DNA, the CDR3 is TGTGCCAGCAGTTCTGCTCACCTGAGGGACAGGGTCCCAGATACGCAGTATTTT.